This TCR beta chain was captured by sequencing in a study of cytomegalovirus exposure and HLA in healthy donors. Study overall: From donors who were HLA-typed, an early data release held approximately 80 million unique TCRs. Study-wide results and caveats: Within the data, a cluster of highly shared sequence variants was likely a sequencing artifact.

PCR involved 60 Vbeta and 13 Jbeta primers. Study processing details: Counted up in a later analysis, unique TCR beta chains came to 65 million to 80 million, with around 10 million shared. Method: immunoSEQ multiplex PCR; TCRdb's copy keeps in-frame clones and lacks some. V and J calls plus clone size are reproduced from that table; the DNA served to infer D and trimming. The profile shows 130,000 to 150,000 clones, 78% of them singletons. Comment on this clone: No antigen is known for it.

The CDR3 length is 17 residues. Germline V CDR1 and CDR2: SGHRS, YFSETQ. Unmatched junction bases numbered 9, after V lost 0 bases and J lost 3 bases. Participants comprised healthy donors of bone marrow. Material: PBMCs. This rearrangement joins TRBV5-1 to TRBJ2-3; 8 nucleotides match TRBD1. This clonotype was sampled from a female donor in good health and CMV-seronegative. The CDR3 DNA reads TGCGCCAGCAGCTTGGCGTTCCGGGACAGGAGTACAGATACGCAGTATTTT. It is translated as CASSLAFRDRSTDTQYF.